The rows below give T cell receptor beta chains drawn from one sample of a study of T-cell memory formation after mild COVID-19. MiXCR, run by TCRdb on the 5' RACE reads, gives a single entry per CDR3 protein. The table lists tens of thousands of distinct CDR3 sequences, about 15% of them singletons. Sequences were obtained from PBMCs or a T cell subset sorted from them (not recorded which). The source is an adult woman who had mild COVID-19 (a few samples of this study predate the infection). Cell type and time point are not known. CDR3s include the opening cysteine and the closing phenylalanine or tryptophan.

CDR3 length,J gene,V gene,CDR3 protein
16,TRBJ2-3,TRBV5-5,CASSLRLAGGVDTQYF
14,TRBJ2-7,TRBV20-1,CSAPTGGQSYEQYF
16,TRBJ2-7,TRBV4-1,CASSQDSTRSSYEQYF
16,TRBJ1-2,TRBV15,CATSRDWQGLVDGYTF
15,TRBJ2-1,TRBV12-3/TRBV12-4,CASTPGAGFYNEQFF
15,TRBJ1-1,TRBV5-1,CASSFTDRGGTEAFF
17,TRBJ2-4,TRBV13,CASSLRGQGGDKNIQYF
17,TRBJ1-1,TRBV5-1,CASSSGTGDFRNTEAFF
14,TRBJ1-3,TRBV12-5,CASGPPGSGNTIYF
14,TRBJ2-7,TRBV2,CASSEVGGSYEQYF
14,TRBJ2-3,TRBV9,CASSAAGSVDTQYF
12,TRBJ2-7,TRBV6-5,CASSSGGYEQYF
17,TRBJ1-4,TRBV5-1,CASSLFAGTDSNEKLFF
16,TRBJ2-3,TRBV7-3,CASSAASGGATDTQYF
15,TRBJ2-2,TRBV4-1,CASSQVVVPTGELFF
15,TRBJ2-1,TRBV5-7,CASSFSGSFSNEQFF
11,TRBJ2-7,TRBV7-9,CALGSRDEQYF
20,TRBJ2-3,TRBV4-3,CASSQDPPDSERERGDTQYF
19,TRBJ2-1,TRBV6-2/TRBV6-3,CASSRPAVDSTRVTIEQFF
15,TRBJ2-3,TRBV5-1,CASSLDDPRTDTQYF
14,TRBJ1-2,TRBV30,CAWSVGATQYGYTF
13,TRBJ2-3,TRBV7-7,CASSLPRTDTQYF
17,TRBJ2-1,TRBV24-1,CATSDSGTVSSYNEQFF
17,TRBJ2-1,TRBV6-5,CASSYVFISGGHNEQFF
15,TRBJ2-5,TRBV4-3,CASSQVEGAGETQYF
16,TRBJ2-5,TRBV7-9,CASSLVVGMYQETQYF
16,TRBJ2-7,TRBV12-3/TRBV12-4,CASSLLRELSSYEQYF
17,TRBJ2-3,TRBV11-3,CASSLGTSHYGTDTQYF
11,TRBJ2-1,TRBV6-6,CASTLYHEQFF